Below, 4 T cell receptor beta chains from the same sample are listed, as sequenced in a study of PD-L1 blockade in urothelial cancer. The repertoire was sequenced with immunoSEQ multiplex PCR; TCRdb's copy has only in-frame clones and lacks some. Of roughly 42,000 clones listed, 81% are singletons. Sequencing was performed on PBMCs, taken around atezolizumab (anti-PD-L1) treatment. The origin of the receptors is a man aged 65-85 years with urothelial cancer.

CDR3 in DNA: TGTGCCAGCAGCTTAGGGGACTACTACGAGCAGTACTTC. Amino acid sequence: CASSLGDYYEQYF. The V and J genes are TRBV7-8 and TRBJ2-7, with 7 bases lining up with TRBD2. The junction had 0 bases not matched to a gene; V was cut back by 1 base and J by 3 bases. CDR3 length: 13 residues. CDR1 SGHVS and CDR2 FQNEAQ come from the germline V gene.

The V call is TRBV29-1, the J call TRBJ2-5; TRBD2 matches 14 bases. Germline V gene sequence: CDR1 SQVTM, CDR2 ANQGSEA. The CDR3 contains 14 residues. With V trimmed by 3 bases and J by 9 bases, 6 bases remained unmatched. CDR3 coding DNA: TGCAGCGTTGAGCCAAGACTAGCGGGAGGGGCCCAGTACTTC. Residues: CSVEPRLAGGAQYF. The whole variable domain, remainder taken from reference TRBV29-1 and TRBJ2-5, is SAVISQKPSRDICQRGTSLTIQCQVDSQVTMMFWYRQQPGQSLTLIATANQGSEATYESGFVIDKFPISRPNLTFSTLTVSNMSPEDSSIYLCSVEPRLAGGAQYFGPGTRLLVL.

A few counts support this clone. The V call is TRBV10-3, the J call TRBJ2-7; 7 bases agree with TRBD1. There are 12 residues in the CDR3. Germline V gene sequence: CDR1 ENHRY, CDR2 SYGVKD. J gave up 2 bases and V 6 bases, and 1 base lay outside the gene matches. The chain's CDR3 is CAISQGAYEQYF. CDR3 coding DNA: TGTGCCATCAGCCAGGGGGCCTACGAGCAGTACTTC.

The gene calls are TRBV19 and TRBJ2-1; 7 bases map to TRBD2. V shed 7 bases and J 0 bases; nucleotides not matched to a gene: 0. CDR3 size: 13 residues. Germline assignment: CDR1 LNHDA and CDR2 SQIVND (reference sequence). CDR3 bases: TGTGCCAGTAAGCGGGACTCCTACAATGAGCAGTTCTTC. Its translation is CASKRDSYNEQFF. The entire variable domain, with the rest obtained from reference TRBV19 and TRBJ2-1, is as follows: DGGITQSPKYLFRKEGQNVTLSCEQNLNHDAMYWYRQDPGQGLRLIYYSQIVNDFQKGDIAEGYSVSREKKESFPLTVTSAQKNPTAFYLCASKRDSYNEQFFGPGTRLTVL.